This entry is about one T cell receptor (beta chain). MiXCR, applied by TCRdb to the 5' RACE reads, yields one record per CDR3 protein. Here the sample spans almost 600,000 distinct CDR3 sequences, roughly 14% being singletons. The data derive from a study of T cells after yellow fever vaccination. Trimming cost V 6 bases and J 3 bases, with 13 bases left between them. CDR3 length: 14 amino acids. Germline V gives CDR1 MNHEY, CDR2 SMNVEV (reference sequence). The receptor comes from a man aged 30 to 39 who received the YFV17D yellow fever vaccine. This specimen consisted of PBMCs, obtained on the day of the yellow fever booster vaccination. This sequence joins TRBV27 and TRBJ2-3, with D uncertain. Here the CDR3 reads CASRMGLATDTQYF. CDR3 DNA sequence: TGTGCCAGCAGAATGGGTTTAGCTACAGATACGCAGTATTTT.